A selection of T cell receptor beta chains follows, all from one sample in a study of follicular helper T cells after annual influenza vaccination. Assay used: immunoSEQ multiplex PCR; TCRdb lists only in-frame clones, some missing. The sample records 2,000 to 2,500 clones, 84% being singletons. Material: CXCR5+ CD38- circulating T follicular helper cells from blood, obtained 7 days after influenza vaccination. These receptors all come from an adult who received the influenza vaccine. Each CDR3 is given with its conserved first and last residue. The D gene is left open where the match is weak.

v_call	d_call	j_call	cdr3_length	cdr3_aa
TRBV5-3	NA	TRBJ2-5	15	CARSLGQQPQETQYF
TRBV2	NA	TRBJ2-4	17	CASSVTGPTLAKNIQYF
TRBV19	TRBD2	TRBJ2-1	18	CASSRGTSGRSYYNEQFF
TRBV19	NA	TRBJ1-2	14	CASSIVPDTSGYTF
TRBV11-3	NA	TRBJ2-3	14	CASSHQPSTDTQYF
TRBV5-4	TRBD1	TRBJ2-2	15	CASSRDRANTGELFF
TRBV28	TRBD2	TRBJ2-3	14	CASSLAGVGDTQYF
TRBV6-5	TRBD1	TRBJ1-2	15	CASSQRGQAGYGYTF
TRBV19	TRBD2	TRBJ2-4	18	CASSLRTSGSTTKNIQYF
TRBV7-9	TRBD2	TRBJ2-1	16	CASSSAGGRNNNEQFF
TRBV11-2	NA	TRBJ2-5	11	CASSRQETQYF
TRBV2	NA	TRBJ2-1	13	CASSPSRGMVQFF
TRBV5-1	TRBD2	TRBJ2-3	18	CASSLDVSGRSFTDTQYF
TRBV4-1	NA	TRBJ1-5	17	CASSQDSTPYSNQPQHF
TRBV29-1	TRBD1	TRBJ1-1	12	CSGTVDRGEAFF
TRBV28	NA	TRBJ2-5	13	CATLVGGRETQYF
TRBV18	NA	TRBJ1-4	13	CASSSDGNEKLFF
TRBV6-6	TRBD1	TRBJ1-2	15	CASSSTGGAGYGYTF
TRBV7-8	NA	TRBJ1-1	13	CASSLLVNTEAFF
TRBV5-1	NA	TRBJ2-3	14	CASSLVALSDTQYF